This T cell receptor beta chain was obtained from a study of Graves' ophthalmopathy and Graves' hyperthyroidism. Findings of the study overall: With roughly 65% sensitivity and 72% to 85% specificity, the model predicted ophthalmopathy progression. Clonotypes were expanded in thyroid at above 0.001 frequency, and most also appeared in blood.

This clonotype was detected ten times or more. Its antigen is not known. The CDR3 is 14 residues long. The ends were cut back, 1 base at V and 2 bases at J, with 8 bases in the middle. Germline-derived CDR1 and CDR2 are MGHRA and YSYEKL. From RNA, the CDR3 regions of TCR beta chains were amplified and sequenced. First-round RT-PCR with HTBI primers preceded a second-round multiplex PCR. MiXCR, applied by TCRdb to the multiplex PCR reads, yields one record per CDR3 protein. The sample includes 620,000 or so distinct CDR3 sequences, 22% of them seen just once. Sequencing was performed on peripheral blood. This TCR derives from a woman younger than 35 with stable Graves' hyperthyroidism. Some clones in this sample may be carry-over from other donors' samples. The gene calls are TRBV4-1 and TRBJ1-1; no reliable D call. This CDR3 is CASSQVGLNTEAFF. CDR3 nucleotides: TGCGCCAGCAGCCAAGTGGGCCTAAACACTGAAGCTTTCTTT.